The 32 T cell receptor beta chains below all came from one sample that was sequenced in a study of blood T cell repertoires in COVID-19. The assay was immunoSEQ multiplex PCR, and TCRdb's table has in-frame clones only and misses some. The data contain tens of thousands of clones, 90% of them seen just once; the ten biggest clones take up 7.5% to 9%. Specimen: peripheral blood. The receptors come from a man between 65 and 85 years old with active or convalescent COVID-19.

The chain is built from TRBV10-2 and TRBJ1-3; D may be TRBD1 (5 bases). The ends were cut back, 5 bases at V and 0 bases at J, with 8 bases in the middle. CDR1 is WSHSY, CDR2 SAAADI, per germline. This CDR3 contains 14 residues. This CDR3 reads CASSSQGSGNTIYF. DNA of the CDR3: TGCGCCAGCAGTTCTCAGGGCTCTGGAAACACCATATATTTT.

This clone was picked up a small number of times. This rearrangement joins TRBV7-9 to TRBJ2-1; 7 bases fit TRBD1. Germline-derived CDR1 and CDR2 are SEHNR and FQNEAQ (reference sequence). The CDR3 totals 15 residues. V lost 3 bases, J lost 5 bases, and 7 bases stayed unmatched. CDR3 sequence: CASSFGTAINNEQFF. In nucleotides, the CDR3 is TGTGCCAGCAGCTTCGGGACAGCGATCAACAATGAGCAGTTCTTC.

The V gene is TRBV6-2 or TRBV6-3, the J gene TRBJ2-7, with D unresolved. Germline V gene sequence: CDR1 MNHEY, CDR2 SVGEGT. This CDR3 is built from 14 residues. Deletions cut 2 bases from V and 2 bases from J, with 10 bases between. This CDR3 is CASSYLPGTYEQYF. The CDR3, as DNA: TGTGCCAGCAGTTACCTCCCGGGTACCTACGAGCAGTACTTC.

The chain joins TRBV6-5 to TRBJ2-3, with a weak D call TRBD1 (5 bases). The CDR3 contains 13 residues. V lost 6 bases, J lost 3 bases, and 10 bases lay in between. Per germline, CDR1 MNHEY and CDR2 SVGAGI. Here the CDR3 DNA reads TGTGCCAGCAGAGGGGATGGGACAGATACGCAGTATTTT. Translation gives CASRGDGTDTQYF.

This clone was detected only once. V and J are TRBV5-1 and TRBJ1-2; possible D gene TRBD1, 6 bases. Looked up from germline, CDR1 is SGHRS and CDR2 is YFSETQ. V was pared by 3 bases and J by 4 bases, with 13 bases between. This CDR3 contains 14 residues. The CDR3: CASSSQGQGYGYTF. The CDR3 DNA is TGCGCCAGCAGCTCACAGGGTCAGGGCTATGGCTACACCTTC.

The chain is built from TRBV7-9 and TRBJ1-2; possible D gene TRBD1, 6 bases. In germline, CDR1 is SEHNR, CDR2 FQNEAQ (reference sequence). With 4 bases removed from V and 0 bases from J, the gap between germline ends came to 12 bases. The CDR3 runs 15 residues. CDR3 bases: TGTGCCAGCAGCTCCCGGGACATAGCTAACTATGGCTACACCTTC. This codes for CASSSRDIANYGYTF. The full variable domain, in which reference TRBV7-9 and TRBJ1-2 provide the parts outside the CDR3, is DTGVSQNPRHKITKRGQNVTFRCDPISEHNRLYWYRQTLGQGPEFLTYFQNEAQLEKSRLLSDRFSAERPKGSFSTLEIQRTEQGDSAMYLCASSSRDIANYGYTFGSGTRLTVV.

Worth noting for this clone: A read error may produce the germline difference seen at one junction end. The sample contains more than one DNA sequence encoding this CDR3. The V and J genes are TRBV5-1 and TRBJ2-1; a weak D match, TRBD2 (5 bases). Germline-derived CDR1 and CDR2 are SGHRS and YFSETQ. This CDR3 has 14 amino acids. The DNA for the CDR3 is TGCGCCAGTAGCTTAGGCGGGCCCTACAATGAGCAGTTCTTC. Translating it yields CASSLGGPYNEQFF.

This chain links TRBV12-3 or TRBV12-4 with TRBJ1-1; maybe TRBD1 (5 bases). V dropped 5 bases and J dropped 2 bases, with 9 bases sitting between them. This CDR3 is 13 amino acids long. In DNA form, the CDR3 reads TGTGCCAGCAGTACCGACAGAAACACTGAAGCTTTCTTT. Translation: CASSTDRNTEAFF.

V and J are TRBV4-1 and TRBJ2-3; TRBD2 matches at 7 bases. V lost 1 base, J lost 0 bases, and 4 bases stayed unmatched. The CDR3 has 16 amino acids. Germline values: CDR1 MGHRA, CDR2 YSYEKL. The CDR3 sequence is CASSQGAGVSTDTQYF. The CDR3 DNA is TGCGCCAGCAGCCAAGGGGCGGGGGTAAGCACAGATACGCAGTATTTT.

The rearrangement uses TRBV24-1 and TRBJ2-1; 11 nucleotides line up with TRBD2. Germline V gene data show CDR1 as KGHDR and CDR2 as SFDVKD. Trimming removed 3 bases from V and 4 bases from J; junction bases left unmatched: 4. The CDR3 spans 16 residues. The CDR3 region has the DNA TGTGCCACCAGTGATGCCCTAGCGGGGGGTTACAATGAGCAGTTCTTC. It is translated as CATSDALAGGYNEQFF.

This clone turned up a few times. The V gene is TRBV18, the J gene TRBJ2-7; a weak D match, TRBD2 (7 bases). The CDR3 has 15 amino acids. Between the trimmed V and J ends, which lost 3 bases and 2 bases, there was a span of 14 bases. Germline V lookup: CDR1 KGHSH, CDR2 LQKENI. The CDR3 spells CASSPGRGLAYEQYF. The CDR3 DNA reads TGTGCCAGCTCACCGGGGCGGGGGCTTGCCTACGAGCAGTACTTC.

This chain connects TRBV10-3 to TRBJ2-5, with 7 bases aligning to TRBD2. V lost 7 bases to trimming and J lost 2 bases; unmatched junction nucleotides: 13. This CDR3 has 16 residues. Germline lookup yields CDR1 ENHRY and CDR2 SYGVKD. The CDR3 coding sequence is TGTGCCATCATCCCCCCACCGGGGGGAAAACAAGAGACCCAGTACTTC. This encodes CAIIPPPGGKQETQYF.

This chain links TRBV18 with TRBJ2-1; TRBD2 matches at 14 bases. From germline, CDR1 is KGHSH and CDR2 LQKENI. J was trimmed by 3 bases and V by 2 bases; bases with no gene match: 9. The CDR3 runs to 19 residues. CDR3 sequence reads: CASSPTGTSGSSFYNEQFF. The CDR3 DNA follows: TGTGCCAGCTCACCAACCGGGACTAGCGGGAGTTCTTTCTACAATGAGCAGTTCTTC.

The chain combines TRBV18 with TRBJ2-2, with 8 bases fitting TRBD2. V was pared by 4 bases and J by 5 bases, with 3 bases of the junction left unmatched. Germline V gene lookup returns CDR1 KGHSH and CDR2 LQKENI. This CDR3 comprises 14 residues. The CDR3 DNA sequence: TGTGCCAGCTCACTGACTAGCGAAACCGGGGAGCTGTTTTTT. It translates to CASSLTSETGELFF.

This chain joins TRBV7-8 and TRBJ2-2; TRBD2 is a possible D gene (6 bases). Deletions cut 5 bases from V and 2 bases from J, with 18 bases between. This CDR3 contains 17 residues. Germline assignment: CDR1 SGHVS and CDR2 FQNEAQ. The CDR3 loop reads CASSVNFGGTNTGELFF. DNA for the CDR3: TGTGCCAGCAGCGTGAATTTCGGAGGGACCAACACCGGGGAGCTGTTTTTT.

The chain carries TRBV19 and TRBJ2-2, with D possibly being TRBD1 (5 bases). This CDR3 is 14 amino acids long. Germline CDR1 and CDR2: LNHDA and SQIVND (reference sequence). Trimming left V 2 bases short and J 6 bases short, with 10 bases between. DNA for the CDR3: TGTGCCAGTAGTATATTGACAGAGGCCGGGGAGCTGTTTTTT. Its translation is CASSILTEAGELFF.

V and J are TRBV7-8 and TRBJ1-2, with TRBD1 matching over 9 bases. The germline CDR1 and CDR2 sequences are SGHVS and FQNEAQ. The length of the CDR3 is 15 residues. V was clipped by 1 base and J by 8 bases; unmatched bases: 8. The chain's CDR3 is CASSLVRTGERGYTF. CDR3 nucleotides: TGTGCCAGCAGCTTAGTCAGGACAGGGGAGCGGGGCTACACCTTC.

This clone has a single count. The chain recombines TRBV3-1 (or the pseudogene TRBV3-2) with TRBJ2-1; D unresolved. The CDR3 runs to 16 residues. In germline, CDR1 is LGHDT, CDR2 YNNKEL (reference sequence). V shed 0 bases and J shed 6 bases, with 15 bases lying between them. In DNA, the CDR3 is TGTGCCAGCAGCCAAGATAACAGTTTCGTCGCCAATGAGCAGTTCTTC. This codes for CASSQDNSFVANEQFF.

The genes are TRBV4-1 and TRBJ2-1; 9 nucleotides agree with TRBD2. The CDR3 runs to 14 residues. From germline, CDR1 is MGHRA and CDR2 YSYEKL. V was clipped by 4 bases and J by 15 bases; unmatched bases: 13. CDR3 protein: CASSPLAGGRDRFF. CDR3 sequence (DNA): TGCGCCAGCAGCCCTCTGGCGGGAGGGCGGGATCGGTTCTTC.

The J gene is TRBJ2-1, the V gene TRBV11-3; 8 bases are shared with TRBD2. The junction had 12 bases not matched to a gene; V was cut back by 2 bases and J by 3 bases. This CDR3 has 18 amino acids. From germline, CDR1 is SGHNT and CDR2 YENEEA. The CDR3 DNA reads TGTGCCAGCAGCTTAAACCGACATCGGGAGGGCCTCTACAATGAGCAGTTCTTC. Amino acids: CASSLNRHREGLYNEQFF.

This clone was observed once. CDR3 sequence reads: CASSSDRGTDTQYF. CDR3 nucleotide sequence: TGCGCCAGCAGCTCGGACAGGGGCACAGATACGCAGTATTTT. The V call is TRBV5-1, the J call TRBJ2-3; the match to TRBD1 covers 8 bases. The germline gives CDR1 SGHRS, CDR2 YFSETQ. The CDR3 runs to 14 residues. J lost 1 base, V lost 3 bases, and 1 base had no gene match.

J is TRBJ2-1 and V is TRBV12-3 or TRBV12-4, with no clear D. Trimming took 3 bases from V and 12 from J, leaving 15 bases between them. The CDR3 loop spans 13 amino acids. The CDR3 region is CASSFNSGAVQFF. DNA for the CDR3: TGTGCCAGCAGTTTTAATTCGGGTGCGGTGCAGTTCTTC.

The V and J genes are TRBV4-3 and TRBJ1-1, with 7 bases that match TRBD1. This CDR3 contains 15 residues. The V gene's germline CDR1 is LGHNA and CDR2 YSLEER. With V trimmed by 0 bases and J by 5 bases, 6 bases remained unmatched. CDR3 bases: TGCGCCAGCAGCCAAGACGGGACAGCCAGGACTGAAGCTTTCTTT. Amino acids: CASSQDGTARTEAFF.

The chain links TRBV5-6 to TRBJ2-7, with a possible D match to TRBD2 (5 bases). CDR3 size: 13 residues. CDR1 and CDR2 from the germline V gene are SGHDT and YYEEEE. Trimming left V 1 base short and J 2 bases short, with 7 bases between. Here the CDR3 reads CASSLSGAYEQYV. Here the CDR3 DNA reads TGTGCCAGCAGCTTGTCCGGGGCCTACGAGCAGTACGTC.

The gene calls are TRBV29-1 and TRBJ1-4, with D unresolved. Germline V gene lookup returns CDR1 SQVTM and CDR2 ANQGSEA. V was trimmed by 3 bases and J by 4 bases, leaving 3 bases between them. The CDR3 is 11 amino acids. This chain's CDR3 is CSVDYNEKLFF. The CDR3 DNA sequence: TGCAGCGTTGACTATAATGAAAAACTGTTTTTT. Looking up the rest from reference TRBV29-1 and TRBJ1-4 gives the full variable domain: SAVISQKPSRDICQRGTSLTIQCQVDSQVTMMFWYRQQPGQSLTLIATANQGSEATYESGFVIDKFPISRPNLTFSTLTVSNMSPEDSSIYLCSVDYNEKLFFGSGTQLSVL.

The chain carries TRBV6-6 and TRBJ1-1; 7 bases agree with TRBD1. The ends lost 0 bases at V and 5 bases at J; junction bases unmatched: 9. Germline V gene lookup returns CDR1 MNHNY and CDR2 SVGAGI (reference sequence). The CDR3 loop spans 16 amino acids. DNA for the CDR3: TGTGCCAGCAGTTACTCCTCTCCCGAACAGGGGACTGAAGCTTTCTTT. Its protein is CASSYSSPEQGTEAFF.

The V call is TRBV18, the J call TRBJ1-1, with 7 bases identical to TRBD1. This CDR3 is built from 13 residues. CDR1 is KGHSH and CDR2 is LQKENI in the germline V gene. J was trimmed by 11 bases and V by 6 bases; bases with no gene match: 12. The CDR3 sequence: CASSSSGTVGAFF. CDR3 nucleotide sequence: TGTGCCAGCTCTTCCTCCGGGACAGTTGGCGCTTTCTTT.

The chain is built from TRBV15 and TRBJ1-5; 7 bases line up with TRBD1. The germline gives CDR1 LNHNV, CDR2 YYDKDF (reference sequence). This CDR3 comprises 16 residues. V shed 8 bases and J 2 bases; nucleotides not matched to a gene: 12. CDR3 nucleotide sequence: TGTGCCACCGAGAGGGGGCCTCAGGTGGGCAATCAGCCCCAGCATTTT. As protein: CATERGPQVGNQPQHF. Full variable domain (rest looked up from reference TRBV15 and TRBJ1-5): DAMVIQNPRYQVTQFGKPVTLSCSQTLNHNVMYWYQQKSSQAPKLLFHYYDKDFNNEADTPDNFQSRRPNTSFCFLDIRSPGLGDTAMYLCATERGPQVGNQPQHFGDGTRLSIL.

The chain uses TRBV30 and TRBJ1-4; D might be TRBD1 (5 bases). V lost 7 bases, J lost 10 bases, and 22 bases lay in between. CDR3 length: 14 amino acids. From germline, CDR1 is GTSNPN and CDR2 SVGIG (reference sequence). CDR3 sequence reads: CALYHREGGGKLFF. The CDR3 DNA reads TGTGCCTTATACCACCGGGAGGGTGGGGGAAAACTGTTTTTT.

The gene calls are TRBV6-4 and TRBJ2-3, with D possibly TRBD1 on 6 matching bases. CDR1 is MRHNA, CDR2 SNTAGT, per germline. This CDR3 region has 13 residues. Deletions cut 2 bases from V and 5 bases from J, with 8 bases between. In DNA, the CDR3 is TGTGCCAGCAGTGACCAAGGGGGAGATACGCAGTATTTT. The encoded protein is CASSDQGGDTQYF.

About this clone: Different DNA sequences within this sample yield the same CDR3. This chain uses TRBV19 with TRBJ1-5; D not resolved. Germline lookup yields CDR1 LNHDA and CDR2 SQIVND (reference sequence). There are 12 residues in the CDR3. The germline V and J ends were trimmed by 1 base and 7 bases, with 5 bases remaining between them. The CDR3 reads CASSIAGQPQHF. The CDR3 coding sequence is TGTGCCAGTAGTATAGCGGGGCAGCCCCAGCATTTT. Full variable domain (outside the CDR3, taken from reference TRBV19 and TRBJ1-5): DGGITQSPKYLFRKEGQNVTLSCEQNLNHDAMYWYRQDPGQGLRLIYYSQIVNDFQKGDIAEGYSVSREKKESFPLTVTSAQKNPTAFYLCASSIAGQPQHFGDGTRLSIL.

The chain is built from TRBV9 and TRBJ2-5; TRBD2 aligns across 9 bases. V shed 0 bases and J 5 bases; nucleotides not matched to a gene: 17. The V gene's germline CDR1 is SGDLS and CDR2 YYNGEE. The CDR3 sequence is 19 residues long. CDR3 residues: CASSVDGARSSGMSETQYF. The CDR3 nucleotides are TGTGCCAGCAGCGTAGATGGGGCTCGGTCTAGCGGGATGTCGGAGACCCAGTACTTC.